These 29 T cell receptor beta chains were all obtained from the same sample, sequenced in a study of blood T cell repertoires in COVID-19. Assay: immunoSEQ multiplex PCR; the TCRdb copy retains only in-frame clones and omits some. The table lists about 120,000 clones, about four fifths of them singletons. Sequenced sample: peripheral blood. Every receptor here comes from a woman over 75 with acute or convalescent COVID-19.

The chain employs TRBV30 and TRBJ1-4; TRBD1 is a possible D gene (5 bases). The CDR3 sequence is 15 residues long. Germline loops: CDR1 GTSNPN, CDR2 SVGIG (reference sequence). V lost 1 base and J 7 bases, leaving 16 bases between the germline ends. The CDR3 loop reads CAWSERQSQGEKLFF. Here the CDR3 DNA reads TGTGCCTGGAGTGAGCGACAGTCCCAGGGTGAAAAACTGTTTTTT.

V and J are TRBV28 and TRBJ1-6; 10 bases match TRBD1. V lost 7 bases and J lost 8; bases outside the gene matches: 8. In germline, CDR1 is MDHEN, CDR2 SYDVKM. CDR3 size: 15 residues. The CDR3 DNA reads as TGTGCCAGCACACCGGGACAGGGGTGGTATTCACCCCTCCACTTT. As protein: CASTPGQGWYSPLHF.

This clone was counted a few times. The chain couples TRBV2 to TRBJ1-2; a possible D gene is TRBD1 (6 bases). This CDR3 has 15 amino acids. V was clipped by 3 bases and J by 0 bases, with 11 bases between them. Germline loops: CDR1 SNHLY, CDR2 FYNNEI. CDR3 sequence (DNA): TGTGCCAGCAGTGATGACAGGATTGCTAACTATGGCTACACCTTC. Protein sequence: CASSDDRIANYGYTF.

The chain employs TRBV3-1 (or the pseudogene TRBV3-2) and TRBJ1-5, with D unclear. The V end was cut by 0 bases, the J end by 6 bases, with 6 bases between. CDR1 is LGHDT, CDR2 YNNKEL, per germline (reference sequence). CDR3 length equals 13 residues. Here the CDR3 DNA reads TGTGCCAGCAGCCAAGATGTCGGTCAGCCCCAGCATTTT. Its protein product is CASSQDVGQPQHF.

This clone was found a few times. The chain employs TRBV19 and TRBJ1-5, with 8 bases fitting TRBD1. V trimming: 5 bases; J trimming: 6 bases; junction bases outside the gene matches: 9. Germline V gene lookup returns CDR1 LNHDA and CDR2 SQIVND (reference sequence). CDR3 length: 15 residues. CDR3 nucleotides: TGTGCCAGTAGTCCGACGACAGGGGTCGGTCAGCCCCAGCATTTT. Translating it yields CASSPTTGVGQPQHF.

This clone has a handful of counts. The gene calls are TRBV9 and TRBJ1-2, with D maybe TRBD1 (6 bases). The germline V gene has CDR1 SGDLS and CDR2 YYNGEE. The V end was cut by 0 bases, the J end by 8 bases, with 23 bases between. The CDR3 is 17 amino acids. CDR3 region: CASSVVVGRQALSGYTF. The CDR3 DNA follows: TGTGCCAGCAGCGTAGTTGTGGGACGACAGGCCCTAAGCGGCTACACCTTC.

This sequence joins TRBV29-1 and TRBJ2-1, with 8 bases lining up with TRBD2. Germline V gene data show CDR1 as SQVTM and CDR2 as ANQGSEA. The CDR3 has 14 residues. V shed 6 bases and J 7 bases; nucleotides not matched to a gene: 11. The CDR3 loop is CSVSTSGRGNEQFF. For the CDR3, the DNA is TGCAGCGTCTCCACTAGCGGAAGGGGGAATGAGCAGTTCTTC.

This clone was counted only a few times. V and J are TRBV7-2 and TRBJ1-2; 10 bases fit TRBD1. The CDR3 is made up of 15 amino acids. The germline V gene encodes CDR1 SGHTA and CDR2 FQGNSA. After removal of 1 base from V and 8 bases from J, the junction contained 7 bases not matched to a gene. The CDR3, as DNA: TGTGCCAGCAGCTTAGGGGGGACAGGGGCGTTCGGCTACACCTTC. This codes for CASSLGGTGAFGYTF.

This clone was detected a few times. The chain carries TRBV10-3 and TRBJ1-1; no definite D call. Germline V gene data show CDR1 as ENHRY and CDR2 as SYGVKD. Between the trimmed V and J ends, which lost 2 bases and 10 bases, there was a span of 11 bases. CDR3 length: 12 amino acids. The CDR3 nucleotides are TGTGCCATCAGTGAGCCAGGAGGGATAGCTTTCTTT. Amino acid sequence: CAISEPGGIAFF.

The CDR3 here is CATSRDLAGANEQFF. The CDR3 bases are TGTGCCACCAGCAGAGATTTAGCGGGAGCTAATGAGCAGTTCTTC. The chain carries TRBV15 and TRBJ2-1, with TRBD2 identical over 9 bases. Losses at the gene ends were 0 bases for V and 7 bases for J; bases not matched to a gene: 4. Germline V gene sequence: CDR1 LNHNV, CDR2 YYDKDF (reference sequence). The CDR3 contains 15 residues.

The rearrangement uses TRBV5-1 and TRBJ1-2; no reliable D call. Germline V gene data show CDR1 as SGHRS and CDR2 as YFSETQ. The V and J ends lost 5 bases and 3 bases respectively, with 17 bases between them. The CDR3 length is 15 residues. CDR3 residues: CASRLEGGGDYGYTF. CDR3 in DNA: TGCGCCAGCAGACTTGAGGGTGGAGGTGACTATGGCTACACCTTC. The full variable domain, rest sourced from reference TRBV5-1 and TRBJ1-2, is KAGVTQTPRYLIKTRGQQVTLSCSPISGHRSVSWYQQTPGQGLQFLFEYFSETQRNKGNFPGRFSGRQFSNSRSEMNVSTLELGDSALYLCASRLEGGGDYGYTFGSGTRLTVV.

This chain connects TRBV7-3 to TRBJ2-1, with 8 bases matching TRBD2. Germline lookup yields CDR1 SGHTA and CDR2 FQGTGA. With V trimmed by 3 bases and J by 6 bases, 1 base remained unmatched. The length of the CDR3 is 13 residues. The CDR3 nucleotides are TGTGCCAGCAGCTTCGGGACTAGCAATGAGCAGTTCTTC. Protein product: CASSFGTSNEQFF.

V gene TRBV6-2 or TRBV6-3 combines with J gene TRBJ2-1; 15 nucleotides line up with TRBD2. Trimming took 7 bases from V and 8 from J; bases not matched to a gene: 9. Germline loops: CDR1 MNHEY, CDR2 SVGEGT. The CDR3 is 16 residues long. CDR3 loop: CASTPIGLAGGDEQFF. The CDR3 coding sequence is TGTGCCAGCACCCCAATAGGACTAGCGGGAGGGGATGAGCAGTTCTTC.

The rearrangement links TRBV5-6 to TRBJ1-1; the D is unclear. The CDR3 is 11 amino acids. CDR1 SGHDT and CDR2 YYEEEE come from the germline V gene. Trimming removed 0 bases from V and 10 bases from J, with 7 bases in between. The CDR3 DNA reads TGTGCCAGCAGCTTGGAGCGTACAGCTTTCTTT. It translates to CASSLERTAFF.

The DNA for the CDR3 is TGTGCCAGCAGCCCCGACGGACAGCCGAACACTGAAGCTTTCTTT. Translating it yields CASSPDGQPNTEAFF. The gene calls are TRBV7-3 and TRBJ1-1; D perhaps matches TRBD1 (6 bases). The V end lost 5 bases, the J end lost 1 base, and 14 bases lay between the germline ends. Germline V gene lookup returns CDR1 SGHTA and CDR2 FQGTGA. The CDR3 length is 15 residues. The whole variable domain, remainder taken from reference TRBV7-3 and TRBJ1-1, is GAGVSQTPSNKVTEKGKYVELRCDPISGHTALYWYRQSLGQGPEFLIYFQGTGAADDSGLPNDRFFAVRPEGSVSTLKIQRTERGDSAVYLCASSPDGQPNTEAFFGQGTRLTVV.

The chain uses TRBV6-6 and TRBJ2-1; D is perhaps TRBD2 (6 bases). V lost 2 bases to trimming and J lost 9 bases, with 14 bases between them. The length of the CDR3 is 14 residues. Per germline, CDR1 MNHNY and CDR2 SVGAGI (reference sequence). CDR3 nucleotide sequence: TGTGCCAGCAGTTACGGCGGGATTCAGACTGAGCAGTTCTTC. Protein: CASSYGGIQTEQFF.

The chain joins TRBV19 to TRBJ2-3, with 13 bases fitting TRBD2. Germline assignment: CDR1 LNHDA and CDR2 SQIVND (reference sequence). The junction had 5 bases not matched to a gene; V was cut back by 5 bases and J by 3 bases. The CDR3 has 16 amino acids. The CDR3 sequence is CASSAGTSGNTDTQYF. CDR3 in DNA: TGTGCCAGTAGTGCAGGGACTAGCGGGAATACAGATACGCAGTATTTT.

This chain links TRBV7-2 with TRBJ2-1, with 11 bases aligning to TRBD2. Trimming at V came to 2 bases and at J to 5 bases, leaving 8 bases not matched to a gene. The V gene's germline CDR1 is SGHTA and CDR2 FQGNSA. This CDR3 contains 17 residues. CDR3: CASSLSQSSGGDNEQFF. For the CDR3, the DNA is TGTGCCAGCAGCTTAAGTCAGAGTAGCGGGGGGGACAATGAGCAGTTCTTC.

This rearrangement joins TRBV18 to TRBJ1-2, with 11 nucleotides matching TRBD1. CDR1 KGHSH and CDR2 LQKENI come from the germline V gene. Trimming removed 4 bases from V and 3 bases from J; junction bases left unmatched: 4. The CDR3 loop spans 15 amino acids. CDR3 amino acids: CASSQGTGGDYGYTF. The CDR3 region has the DNA TGTGCCAGCTCACAAGGGACAGGGGGAGACTATGGCTACACCTTC. The full variable domain, its missing parts supplied by reference TRBV18 and TRBJ1-2, is NAGVMQNPRHLVRRRGQEARLRCSPMKGHSHVYWYRQLPEEGLKFMVYLQKENIIDESGMPKERFSAEFPKEGPSILRIQQVVRGDSAAYFCASSQGTGGDYGYTFGSGTRLTVV.

V usage is TRBV27 and J usage is TRBJ1-1, with D possibly TRBD1 on 6 matching bases. The CDR3 has 11 residues. From germline, CDR1 is MNHEY and CDR2 SMNVEV (reference sequence). V lost 10 bases to trimming and J lost 10 bases, with 16 bases between them. CDR3 sequence: CANNQGRIAFF. The CDR3 nucleotides are TGTGCCAACAATCAGGGGCGGATAGCTTTCTTT.

On this clone: This specimen includes other DNA sequences encoding the same CDR3. V and J are TRBV7-2 and TRBJ1-5, with D hard to call. The CDR3 runs 13 residues. Germline CDR1 SGHTA, CDR2 FQGNSA. Trimming cost V 1 base and J 4 bases, with 5 bases left between them. CDR3 protein: CASSLDRNQPQHF. In DNA form, the CDR3 reads TGTGCCAGCAGCTTAGACAGAAATCAGCCCCAGCATTTT.

The gene calls are TRBV18 and TRBJ2-7, with 11 bases that match TRBD1. Germline V CDR1 and CDR2: KGHSH, LQKENI. CDR3 length: 14 residues. The V and J ends lost 3 bases and 3 bases, in that order; junction bases with no gene match: 1. The CDR3 region has the DNA TGTGCCAGCTCACCGGGACAGGGGGTCTACGAGCAGTACTTC. Translating gives CASSPGQGVYEQYF.

V gene TRBV18 combines with J gene TRBJ2-7; 11 bases map to TRBD2. CDR3 length equals 13 residues. J lost 8 bases, V lost 6 bases, and 6 bases had no gene match. CDR1 and CDR2 (germline): KGHSH, LQKENI. The CDR3 loop is CASSPGLADQQYF. Written as DNA, the CDR3 is TGTGCCAGCTCCCCGGGACTAGCGGACCAGCAGTACTTC.

The genes are TRBV9 and TRBJ2-1, with 9 bases fitting TRBD2. Trimming took 0 bases from V and 4 from J; bases not matched to a gene: 8. The CDR3 sequence is 17 residues long. The germline gives CDR1 SGDLS, CDR2 YYNGEE. The CDR3 DNA sequence: TGTGCCAGCAGCGTAGATATTAGCGGGAGTATTTACAATGAGCAGTTCTTC. It codes for CASSVDISGSIYNEQFF.

This chain joins TRBV7-8 and TRBJ1-2; the match to TRBD1 covers 7 bases. Germline V lookup: CDR1 SGHVS, CDR2 FQNEAQ. The CDR3 sequence is 13 residues long. After removal of 5 bases from V and 5 bases from J, the junction contained 5 bases not matched to a gene. The CDR3 loop reads CASSTRTGYGYTF. The CDR3 DNA sequence: TGTGCCAGCAGCACCCGGACAGGTTATGGCTACACCTTC.

This rearrangement joins TRBV7-6 to TRBJ1-5; a weak D match, TRBD1 (6 bases). The CDR3 spans 14 residues. The ends were cut back, 5 bases at V and 9 bases at J, with 17 bases in the middle. CDR1 SGHVS and CDR2 FNYEAQ come from the germline V gene. CDR3 in amino acids: CASSPDWGQGPQHF. DNA for the CDR3: TGTGCCAGCAGCCCAGACTGGGGGCAGGGGCCCCAGCATTTT.

V is TRBV6-5 and J is TRBJ1-1; D perhaps matches TRBD1 (5 bases). Germline V gene sequence: CDR1 MNHEY, CDR2 SVGAGI. The CDR3 loop spans 15 amino acids. Trimming left V 7 bases short and J 1 base short, with 16 bases between. The CDR3 sequence is CASTPRELGNTEAFF. CDR3 nucleotide sequence: TGTGCCAGCACCCCCAGGGAATTAGGGAACACTGAAGCTTTCTTT.

The count of this clone is one. The J gene is TRBJ1-3, the V gene TRBV10-2; TRBD1 might be the D (5 bases). V lost 6 bases to trimming and J lost 0 bases, with 6 bases between them. CDR1 WSHSY and CDR2 SAAADI come from the germline V gene. This CDR3 is 13 amino acids long. The CDR3 nucleotides are TGCGCCAGCAGGGACAACTCTGGAAACACCATATATTTT. Translating gives CASRDNSGNTIYF.

The V and J genes are TRBV3-1 (or the pseudogene TRBV3-2) and TRBJ2-2; TRBD2 might be the D (5 bases). V dropped 0 bases and J dropped 6 bases, with 20 bases sitting between them. This CDR3 is built from 18 residues. CDR1 and CDR2 (germline): LGHDT, YNNKEL (reference sequence). In nucleotides, the CDR3 is TGTGCCAGCAGCCAAGAGTGGGTGGCGGGTTCCCGCCCCGGGGAGCTGTTTTTT. Its translation is CASSQEWVAGSRPGELFF.